Presented here are 5 T cell receptor beta chains from one specimen sequenced in a study of beta chain bispecific antibodies for T cell cancers. Expansion lasted 2 to 3 days, with either anti-CD3 antibody OKT3 or CD3/CD28 beads. Which antigens these TCRs recognize remains unknown. Study results and caveats: Normal T cells contributed less of the targeted TRBV signal than the leukemia cells did.

TCRdb redid the calling of the 5' RACE reads with MiXCR, one entry per CDR3 protein. The table has 9,000 or so distinct CDR3 sequences, around 2.3% seen once. The sample here was T cells from a healthy donor cultured with Jurkat leukemia cells, taken from a culture containing an anti-CD19 bispecific antibody. The receptors here all came from a human donor in good health. Some clones in this sample may be carry-over from other donors' samples.

This clonotype was seen ten or more times. J is TRBJ2-4 and V is TRBV12-3 or TRBV12-4, with D perhaps TRBD1 (6 bases). V was shortened by 3 bases and J by 6 bases, with 12 bases between the two germline ends. The CDR3 contains 14 residues. CDR3 sequence (DNA): TGTGCCAGCAGTTTTCGACAGGCCGGAAACATTCAGTACTTC. Translation gives CASSFRQAGNIQYF.

This clonotype was observed many times. The rearrangement links TRBV10-3 to TRBJ2-5; 7 nucleotides align to TRBD1. The V gene's germline CDR1 is ENHRY and CDR2 SYGVKD. Germline trimming cut 3 bases from V and 2 bases from J; bases unmatched to any gene: 9. The CDR3 is 16 residues long. The CDR3 spells CAISDPTGTSQETQYF. In DNA, the CDR3 is TGTGCCATCAGTGACCCGACAGGGACCTCACAAGAGACCCAGTACTTC.

This clonotype has a count of ten or more. The genes are TRBV28 and TRBJ1-1, with D possibly being TRBD1 (5 bases). The CDR3 loop spans 14 amino acids. The V gene's germline CDR1 is MDHEN and CDR2 SYDVKM. V lost 7 bases and J lost 5, with 17 bases in between. The chain's CDR3 is CASIRQLGGTEAFF. The CDR3 coding sequence is TGTGCCAGCATTCGACAGTTAGGCGGTACTGAAGCTTTCTTT.

The sample holds many counts of this clonotype. J is TRBJ2-7 and V is TRBV27; D remains ambiguous. Between the trimmed V and J ends, which lost 4 bases and 6 bases, there was a span of 10 bases. Germline CDR1 is MNHEY and CDR2 is SMNVEV (reference sequence). The CDR3 runs 12 residues. CDR3 DNA sequence: TGTGCCAGCAGTTCTTTGGGTCGCGAGCAGTACTTC. It codes for CASSSLGREQYF.

In this sample, this clonotype turned up many times. The chain combines TRBV7-9 with TRBJ2-5; 9 nucleotides align to TRBD1. V was clipped by 5 bases and J by 10 bases; unmatched bases: 14. The germline CDR1 and CDR2 sequences are SEHNR and FQNEAQ (reference sequence). There are 15 residues in the CDR3. CDR3 sequence (DNA): TGTGCCAGCAGCCCAGCCTCCGGGACAGGGTTTGACCAGTACTTC. Translating it yields CASSPASGTGFDQYF.